The clone carrying this T cell receptor (beta chain) was observed many times. Its target is not known. This entry comes from a study of human T cells and chemical hapten exposure. About the research overall: Each week of the roughly 26-week study, patients had diphenylcyclopropenone applied to the scalp. Notes on the study in general: Patch test score was positively correlated with the counts of PT1 expanded TCRs.

What the library attached to individual cDNA molecules were unique molecular identifiers. TCRdb reanalysed the RACE reads using MiXCR and keeps one entry per CDR3 protein. The profile covers fewer than 400,000 distinct CDR3 sequences, with roughly 6.9% appearing a single time and 8.4% taken by the ten largest. The time point here: patch test 1, 2 weeks after DPC sensitization. Treatment in this sample: therapeutic diphenylcyclopropenone sensitization with weekly scalp DPC. CDR1 is SGHRS, CDR2 YFSETQ, per germline. This CDR3 comprises 14 residues. V lost 7 bases to trimming and J lost 3 bases; unmatched junction nucleotides: 6.

The material sequenced was whole blood, taken in connection with sensitization to the hapten diphenylcyclopropenone (DPC). The chain links TRBV5-1 to TRBJ2-5; 10 bases line up with TRBD1. The sequence was collected from a woman younger than 35 with alopecia areata. Some clones in this sample may be carry-over from other donors' samples. The CDR3 nucleotides read TGCGCCAGCGGTTTGGACAGGGGGGAAGAGACCCAGTACTTC. This gives the protein CASGLDRGEETQYF.